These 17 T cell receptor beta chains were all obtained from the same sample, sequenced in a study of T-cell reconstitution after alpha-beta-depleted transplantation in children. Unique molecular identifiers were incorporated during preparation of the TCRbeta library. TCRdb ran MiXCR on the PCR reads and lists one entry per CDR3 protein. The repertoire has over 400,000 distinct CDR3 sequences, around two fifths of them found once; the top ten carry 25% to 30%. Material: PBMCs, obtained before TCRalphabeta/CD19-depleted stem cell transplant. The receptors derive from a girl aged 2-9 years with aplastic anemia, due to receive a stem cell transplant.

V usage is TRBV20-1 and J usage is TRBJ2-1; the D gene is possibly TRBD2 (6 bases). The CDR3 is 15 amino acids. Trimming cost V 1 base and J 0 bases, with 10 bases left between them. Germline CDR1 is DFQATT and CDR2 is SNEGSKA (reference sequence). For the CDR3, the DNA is TGCAGTGCTAGAGTACGGGGGTCCTCCTACAATGAGCAGTTCTTC. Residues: CSARVRGSSYNEQFF.

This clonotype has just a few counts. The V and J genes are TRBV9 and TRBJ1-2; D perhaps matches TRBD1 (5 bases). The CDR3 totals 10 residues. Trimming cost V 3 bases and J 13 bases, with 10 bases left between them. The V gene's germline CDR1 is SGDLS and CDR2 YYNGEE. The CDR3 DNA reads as TGTGCCAGCAGCGGCGGACACGCCACCTTC. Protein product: CASSGGHATF.

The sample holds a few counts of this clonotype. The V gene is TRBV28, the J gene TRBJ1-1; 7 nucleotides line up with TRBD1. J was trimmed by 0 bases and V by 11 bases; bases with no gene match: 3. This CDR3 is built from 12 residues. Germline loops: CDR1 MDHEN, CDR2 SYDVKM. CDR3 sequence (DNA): TGTGCCCTACAGGGGATGAACACTGAAGCTTTCTTT. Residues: CALQGMNTEAFF.

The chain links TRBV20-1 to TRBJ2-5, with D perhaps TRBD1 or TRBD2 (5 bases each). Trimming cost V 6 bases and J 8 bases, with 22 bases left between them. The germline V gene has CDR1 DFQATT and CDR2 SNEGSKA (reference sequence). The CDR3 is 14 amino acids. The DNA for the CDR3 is TGCAGTGCAGGGGTGGGGAGCAATAGGGACACCCAGTACTTC. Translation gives CSAGVGSNRDTQYF.

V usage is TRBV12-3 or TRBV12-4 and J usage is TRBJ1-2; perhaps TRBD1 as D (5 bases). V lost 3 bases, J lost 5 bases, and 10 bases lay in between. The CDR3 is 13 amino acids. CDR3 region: CASSFQGEYGYTF. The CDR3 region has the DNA TGTGCCAGCAGTTTTCAAGGGGAGTATGGCTACACCTTC.

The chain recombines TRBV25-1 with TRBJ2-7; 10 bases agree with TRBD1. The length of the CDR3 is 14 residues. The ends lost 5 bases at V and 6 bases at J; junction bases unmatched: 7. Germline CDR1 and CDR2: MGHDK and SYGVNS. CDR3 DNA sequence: TGTGCCAGCAGTATTGGGACAGGGGTTTCCGAGCAGTACTTC. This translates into CASSIGTGVSEQYF.

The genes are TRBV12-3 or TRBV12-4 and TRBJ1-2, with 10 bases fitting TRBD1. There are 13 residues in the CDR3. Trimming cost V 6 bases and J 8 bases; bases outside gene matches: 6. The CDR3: CASSADRGLGYTF. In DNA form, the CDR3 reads TGTGCCAGCAGCGCAGACAGGGGGCTAGGCTACACCTTC.

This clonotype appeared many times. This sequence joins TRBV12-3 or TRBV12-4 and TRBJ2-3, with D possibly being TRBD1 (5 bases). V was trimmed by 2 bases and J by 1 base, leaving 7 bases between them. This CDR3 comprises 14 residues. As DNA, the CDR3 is TGTGCCAGCAGTTTACTACAGGGCACAGATACGCAGTATTTT. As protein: CASSLLQGTDTQYF.

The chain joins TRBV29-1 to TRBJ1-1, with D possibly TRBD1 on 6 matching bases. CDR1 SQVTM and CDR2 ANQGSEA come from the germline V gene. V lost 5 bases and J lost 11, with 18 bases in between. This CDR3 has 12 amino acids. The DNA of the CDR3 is TGCAGCGTTTACGGGGTCAGGGGAACGGCTTTCTTT. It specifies CSVYGVRGTAFF.

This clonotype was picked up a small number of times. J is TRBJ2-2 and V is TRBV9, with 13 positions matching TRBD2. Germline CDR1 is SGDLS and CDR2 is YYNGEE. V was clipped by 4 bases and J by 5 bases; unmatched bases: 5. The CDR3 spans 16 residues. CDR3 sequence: CASSLRTSGSTGELFF. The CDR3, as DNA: TGTGCCAGCAGCCTTCGGACTAGCGGGAGTACCGGGGAGCTGTTTTTT.

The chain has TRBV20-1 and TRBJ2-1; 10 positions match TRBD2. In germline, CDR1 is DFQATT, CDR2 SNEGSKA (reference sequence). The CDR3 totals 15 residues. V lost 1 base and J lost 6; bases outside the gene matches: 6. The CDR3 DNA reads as TGCAGTGCTAGAGTCCCCCTAGCGGGGGTCAATGAGCAGTTCTTC. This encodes CSARVPLAGVNEQFF.

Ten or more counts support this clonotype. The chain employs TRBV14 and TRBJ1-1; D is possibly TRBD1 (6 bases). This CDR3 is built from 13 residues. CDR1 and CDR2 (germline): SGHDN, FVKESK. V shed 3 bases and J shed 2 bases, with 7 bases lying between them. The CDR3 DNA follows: TGTGCCAGCAGCCAGGGGGCAAACACTGAAGCTTTCTTT. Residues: CASSQGANTEAFF.

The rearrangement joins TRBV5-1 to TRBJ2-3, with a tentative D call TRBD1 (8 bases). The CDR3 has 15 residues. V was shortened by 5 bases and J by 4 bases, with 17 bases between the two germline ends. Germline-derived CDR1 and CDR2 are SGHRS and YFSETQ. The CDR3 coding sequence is TGCGCCAGCAGACAGGGGGGGACAGCGGCAGATACGCAGTATTTT. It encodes CASRQGGTAADTQYF. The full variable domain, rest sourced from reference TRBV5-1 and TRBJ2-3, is KAGVTQTPRYLIKTRGQQVTLSCSPISGHRSVSWYQQTPGQGLQFLFEYFSETQRNKGNFPGRFSGRQFSNSRSEMNVSTLELGDSALYLCASRQGGTAADTQYFGPGTRLTVL.

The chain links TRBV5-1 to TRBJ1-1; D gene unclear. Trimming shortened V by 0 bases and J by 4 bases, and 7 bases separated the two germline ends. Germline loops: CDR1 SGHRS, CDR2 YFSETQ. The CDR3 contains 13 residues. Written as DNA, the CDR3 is TGCGCCAGCAGCTTGGGCAGAATCACTGAAGCTTTCTTT. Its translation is CASSLGRITEAFF.

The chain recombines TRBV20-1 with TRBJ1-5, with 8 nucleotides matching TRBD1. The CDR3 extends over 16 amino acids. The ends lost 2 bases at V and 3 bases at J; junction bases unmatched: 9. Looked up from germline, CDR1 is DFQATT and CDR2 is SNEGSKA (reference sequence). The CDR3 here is CSARRQGKGNNQPQHF. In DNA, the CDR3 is TGCAGTGCTAGACGACAGGGGAAAGGGAACAATCAGCCCCAGCATTTT.

CDR3 sequence reads: CASSVDGDYGYTF. The CDR3 DNA follows: TGTGCCAGCAGCGTAGATGGGGACTATGGCTACACCTTC. This chain links TRBV9 with TRBJ1-2; unclear D gene. Germline CDR1 and CDR2: SGDLS and YYNGEE. The V gene lost 0 bases and the J gene lost 3 bases, with 6 bases spanning the gap. This CDR3 spans 13 amino acids.

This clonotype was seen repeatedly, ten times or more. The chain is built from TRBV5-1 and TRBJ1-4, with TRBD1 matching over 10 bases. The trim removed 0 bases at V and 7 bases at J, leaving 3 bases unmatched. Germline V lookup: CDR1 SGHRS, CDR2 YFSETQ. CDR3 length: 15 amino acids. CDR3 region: CASSLGGQGIEKLFF. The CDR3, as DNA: TGCGCCAGCAGCTTGGGGGGACAGGGGATTGAAAAACTGTTTTTT.